This T cell receptor beta chain was observed in a study of blood T cell repertoires in COVID-19. Study information: Samples came from the United States, Italy and Spain, spanning acute and convalescent COVID-19. Sources were T cells, B-cell-depleted T cells, or PBMCs; the material itself was cDNA or gDNA.

CDR3 length equals 15 residues. V gave up 1 base and J gave up 2 bases, with 8 bases separating them. The V gene's germline CDR1 is SGHAT and CDR2 FQNNGV. Original processing methods: Amplification from reference gene primers served as the basis for estimated nucleated cell counts. Produced via immunoSEQ multiplex PCR; TCRdb's table is partial and in-frame only. That table furnishes V, J and clone size, whereas the DNA furnished D and trimming. Among roughly 85,000 clones listed, roughly 85% were seen once. This clone appeared a single time. This TCR was sampled from a man between 45 and 60 years old with active or convalescent COVID-19. The chain recombines TRBV11-2 with TRBJ2-2; tentative D call: TRBD1 (5 bases). Sequencing was carried out using peripheral blood. The CDR3 spells CASSLGTLNTGELFF. In nucleotides, the CDR3 is TGTGCCAGCAGCTTAGGGACACTAAACACCGGGGAGCTGTTTTTT. Based on the CDR3 plus reference TRBV11-2 and TRBJ2-2, the full variable domain is EAGVAQSPRYKIIEKRQSVAFWCNPISGHATLYWYQQILGQGPKLLIQFQNNGVVDDSQLPKDRFSAERLKGVDSTLKIQPAKLEDSAVYLCASSLGTLNTGELFFGEGSRLTVL.